These 24 T cell receptor beta chains were sequenced from one sample in a study of spatial heterogeneity in lung cancer. These receptors are not linked to any known antigen. TCRdb re-called the 5' RACE reads with MiXCR, one entry per CDR3 protein. The sample lists about 5,100 distinct CDR3 sequences; 6% to 8.5% were seen once. Time point in this sample: sample taken at primary tumor resection. Points from the study as a whole: Intratumoral expanded alpha and beta TCR counts were found to track tumor mutation counts.

This specimen consisted of lung tumor tissue, obtained at surgery. The receptors were sampled from a male donor with early-stage non-small cell lung cancer.

This clonotype was seen repeatedly, ten times or more. V usage is TRBV9 and J usage is TRBJ2-3; D unclear. The length of the CDR3 is 15 residues. Germline CDR1 and CDR2: SGDLS and YYNGEE. Trimming shortened V by 1 base and J by 4 bases, and 13 bases separated the two germline ends. In DNA form, the CDR3 reads TGTGCCAGCAGCGTAACCGGGCTTCAAGCAGATACGCAGTATTTT. Translation: CASSVTGLQADTQYF.

This clonotype has at least ten counts. This chain joins TRBV7-8 and TRBJ2-3; TRBD2 matches at 8 bases. The CDR3 sequence is 16 residues long. V was pared by 1 base and J by 0 bases, with 3 bases of the junction left unmatched. Germline values: CDR1 SGHVS, CDR2 FQNEAQ. Here the CDR3 reads CASSLGGLASTDTQYF. The CDR3 bases are TGTGCCAGCAGCTTAGGAGGACTAGCAAGCACAGATACGCAGTATTTT.

The chain employs TRBV6-6 and TRBJ1-1; D ambiguous. V dropped 1 base and J dropped 0 bases, with 6 bases sitting between them. Germline CDR1 MNHNY, CDR2 SVGAGI (reference sequence). The CDR3 totals 14 residues. CDR3 bases: TGTGCCAGCAGTTACTTACCCGTGAACACTGAAGCTTTCTTT. This codes for CASSYLPVNTEAFF.

This sequence joins TRBV5-1 and TRBJ1-1, with a tentative D call TRBD1 (6 bases). Germline CDR1 and CDR2: SGHRS and YFSETQ. V shed 4 bases and J shed 1 base, with 17 bases lying between them. The CDR3 loop spans 16 amino acids. The DNA of the CDR3 is TGCGCCAGCAGCCCCGGGGGGCAGAGGAAGAACACTGAAGCTTTCTTT. The encoded protein is CASSPGGQRKNTEAFF.

The chain uses TRBV6-5 and TRBJ2-3; 8 nucleotides match TRBD1. Germline trimming cut 4 bases from V and 5 bases from J; bases unmatched to any gene: 8. The length of the CDR3 is 15 residues. The germline V gene has CDR1 MNHEY and CDR2 SVGAGI. Written as DNA, the CDR3 is TGTGCCAGCAGTTTCGACAGGGGAAGAGGAGATACGCAGTATTTT. It codes for CASSFDRGRGDTQYF.

Of note for this clonotype: A single base separates this from a much larger clone, so it may be a read error. J is TRBJ1-1 and V is TRBV19; D remains unclear. There are 12 residues in the CDR3. The germline V and J ends were trimmed by 10 bases and 10 bases, with 19 bases remaining between them. The germline V gene encodes CDR1 LNHDA and CDR2 SQIVND (reference sequence). The CDR3 nucleotides are TGTGCCACCAGGTTAACTCCCAGCGGAGCTTTCTTT. This codes for CATRLTPSGAFF.

Many counts were recorded for this clonotype. The J gene is TRBJ2-7, the V gene TRBV6-5, with 8 bases identical to TRBD2. Trimming took 8 bases from V and 6 from J; bases not matched to a gene: 9. This CDR3 contains 13 residues. Germline values: CDR1 MNHEY, CDR2 SVGAGI. The CDR3 reads CASRGGARAEQYF. The CDR3, as DNA: TGTGCCAGCCGGGGGGGGGCGAGGGCCGAGCAGTACTTC.

This clonotype was found many times. CDR3 nucleotides: TGTGCCAGCAGCTCCGGGACCCCCCAAGAGACCCAGTACTTC. Protein sequence: CASSSGTPQETQYF. V usage is TRBV5-4 and J usage is TRBJ2-5; D tentatively reads TRBD1 or TRBD2 (5 bases each). Germline V gives CDR1 SGHNT, CDR2 YYREEE (reference sequence). The germline V and J ends were trimmed by 3 bases and 1 base, with 10 bases remaining between them. CDR3 length equals 14 residues.

This clonotype is medium-sized in the sample. J is TRBJ2-5 and V is TRBV6-2 or TRBV6-3; 12 nucleotides agree with TRBD2. The germline V gene encodes CDR1 MNHEY and CDR2 SVGEGT. The CDR3 is 15 amino acids. With 4 bases clipped from V and 4 bases from J, the junction kept 4 bases outside the gene matches. The CDR3 protein is CASSFGLAGTETQYF. The CDR3 DNA follows: TGTGCCAGCAGTTTCGGACTAGCGGGAACAGAGACCCAGTACTTC.

The genes are TRBV27 and TRBJ2-3, with 12 nucleotides matching TRBD2. V shed 5 bases, J shed 2 bases, and the junction held 5 bases outside the gene matches. The CDR3 spans 16 residues. Germline CDR1 reads MNHEY; CDR2 reads SMNVEV (reference sequence). Here the CDR3 reads CASSRGLAGNTDTQYF. CDR3 sequence (DNA): TGTGCCAGCAGTCGCGGACTAGCGGGGAACACAGATACGCAGTATTTT.

J is TRBJ2-2 and V is TRBV27, with TRBD2 identical over 7 bases. The length of the CDR3 is 14 residues. Germline values: CDR1 MNHEY, CDR2 SMNVEV (reference sequence). J gave up 5 bases and V 5 bases, and 5 bases lay outside the gene matches. Here the CDR3 DNA reads TGTGCCAGCAGTGTCGGACTAGGAACCGGGGAGCTGTTTTTT. Translated: CASSVGLGTGELFF.

This clonotype is termed large. This sequence joins TRBV27 and TRBJ2-7; perhaps TRBD1 as D (6 bases). Germline V gene sequence: CDR1 MNHEY, CDR2 SMNVEV (reference sequence). This CDR3 spans 13 amino acids. V was clipped by 3 bases and J by 2 bases, with 8 bases between them. The CDR3 DNA reads TGTGCCAGCAGTTTGTCAGGGGCCTACGAGCAGTACTTC. Amino acid sequence: CASSLSGAYEQYF.

Sample share makes this clonotype medium-sized. This rearrangement joins TRBV4-3 to TRBJ2-7; D tentatively fits TRBD1 or TRBD2 (6 bases each). Trimming took 1 base from V and 4 from J, leaving 11 bases between them. CDR1 is LGHNA, CDR2 YSLEER, per germline. This CDR3 contains 14 residues. The CDR3 sequence is CASSQAGGRYEQYF. Here the CDR3 DNA reads TGCGCCAGCAGCCAAGCCGGGGGCCGTTACGAGCAGTACTTC.

By share, this clonotype ranks as medium-sized. The chain has TRBV27 and TRBJ1-1; 9 bases are a match to TRBD1. Germline values: CDR1 MNHEY, CDR2 SMNVEV (reference sequence). This CDR3 contains 17 residues. The V segment lost 5 bases and the J segment 0 bases; nucleotides outside the gene matches: 10. DNA for the CDR3: TGTGCCAGCAGTATCAGGGACAGGGAAGGGGTGAACACTGAAGCTTTCTTT. Translating gives CASSIRDREGVNTEAFF.

This clonotype was seen at least ten times. Written as DNA, the CDR3 is TGTGCCAGCAGCTTAAGAGGGGCAACTAATGAAAAACTGTTTTTT. Its translation: CASSLRGATNEKLFF. This rearrangement joins TRBV7-8 to TRBJ1-4; a weak D match, TRBD1 (5 bases). V was trimmed by 2 bases and J by 0 bases, leaving 7 bases between them. This CDR3 is 15 amino acids long. CDR1 SGHVS and CDR2 FQNEAQ come from the germline V gene.

This clonotype came up many times. The chain uses TRBV5-1 and TRBJ2-7, with 9 bases matching TRBD1. The CDR3 spans 14 residues. CDR1 and CDR2 (germline): SGHRS, YFSETQ. With 4 bases clipped from V and 5 bases from J, the junction kept 7 bases outside the gene matches. The CDR3 reads CASSNPTGGNEQYF. DNA of the CDR3: TGCGCCAGCAGCAACCCGACAGGGGGAAACGAGCAGTACTTC. Drawing the rest from reference TRBV5-1 and TRBJ2-7, the complete variable domain is KAGVTQTPRYLIKTRGQQVTLSCSPISGHRSVSWYQQTPGQGLQFLFEYFSETQRNKGNFPGRFSGRQFSNSRSEMNVSTLELGDSALYLCASSNPTGGNEQYFGPGTRLTVT.

By share, this clonotype ranks as medium-sized. The chain is built from TRBV27 and TRBJ1-1; D is uncertain. CDR3 length equals 13 residues. Germline CDR1 is MNHEY and CDR2 is SMNVEV (reference sequence). Trimming took off 7 bases at V and 3 bases at J, with 12 bases between the two ends. CDR3 DNA: TGTGCCAGCATGATCTCCGGGGACACTGAAGCTTTCTTT. It encodes CASMISGDTEAFF.

This clonotype was found many times. The rearrangement links TRBV7-3 to TRBJ2-3; 10 nucleotides match TRBD2. J gave up 3 bases and V 4 bases, and 1 base lay outside the gene matches. This CDR3 is built from 14 residues. The germline V gene has CDR1 SGHTA and CDR2 FQGTGA. CDR3 sequence (DNA): TGTGCCAGCAGCTCGGGACTAGCGACAGATACGCAGTATTTT. Translating it yields CASSSGLATDTQYF.

This clonotype is large. This chain uses TRBV29-1 with TRBJ2-5; 10 bases line up with TRBD1. CDR1 and CDR2 from the germline V gene are SQVTM and ANQGSEA. The CDR3 runs to 14 residues. V shed 2 bases, J shed 2 bases, and the junction held 2 bases outside the gene matches. DNA for the CDR3: TGCAGCGTTGAAACGGGACAGGGGCAAGAGACCCAGTACTTC. Its translation is CSVETGQGQETQYF.

This clonotype was detected only a few times. The V gene is TRBV6-1, the J gene TRBJ2-5; D uncertain. The germline CDR1 and CDR2 sequences are MNHNS and SASEGT. V was clipped by 6 bases and J by 4 bases, with 6 bases between them. This CDR3 contains 11 residues. The CDR3 coding sequence is TGTGCCAGCAGCTCGGGAGAGACCCAGTACTTC. Translating it yields CASSSGETQYF.

This clonotype is judged medium-sized. The chain carries TRBV29-1 and TRBJ2-7; weak D call: TRBD1 (6 bases). Germline CDR1 is SQVTM and CDR2 is ANQGSEA. The CDR3 runs to 12 residues. The V and J ends lost 3 bases and 5 bases respectively, with 11 bases between them. The CDR3 protein is CSVDLGDNEQYF. The CDR3 DNA follows: TGCAGCGTTGATTTGGGGGACAACGAGCAGTACTTC.

This clonotype has a count of ten or more. The chain recombines TRBV2 with TRBJ1-2, with TRBD1 as a possible D gene (5 bases). The germline V gene has CDR1 SNHLY and CDR2 FYNNEI. Trimming shortened V by 2 bases and J by 0 bases, and 7 bases separated the two germline ends. The CDR3 is made up of 14 amino acids. This CDR3 is CASSERQPNYGYTF. The DNA for the CDR3 is TGTGCCAGCAGTGAACGACAGCCTAACTATGGCTACACCTTC.

This clonotype was observed at least ten times. CDR3 DNA sequence: TGTGCCAGTGGACCGGGACTCCGGAGCAATCAGCCCCAGCATTTT. It encodes CASGPGLRSNQPQHF. The chain joins TRBV19 to TRBJ1-5; D may be TRBD1 (5 bases). CDR1 and CDR2 from the germline V gene are LNHDA and SQIVND (reference sequence). The length of the CDR3 is 15 residues. With 8 bases removed from V and 1 base from J, the gap between germline ends came to 15 bases.

This clonotype was observed at least ten times. This rearrangement joins TRBV5-1 to TRBJ1-6, with TRBD1 as a possible D gene (6 bases). The V gene lost 5 bases and the J gene lost 7 bases, with 13 bases spanning the gap. The germline V gene encodes CDR1 SGHRS and CDR2 YFSETQ. The CDR3 is 14 amino acids. CDR3 loop: CASRLGQWNSPLHF. The CDR3 region has the DNA TGCGCCAGCAGATTAGGACAGTGGAATTCACCCCTCCACTTT.